This T cell receptor beta chain was captured by sequencing in a study of T cell repertoires in cytomegalovirus infection. TCRdb re-called the reads through MiXCR, storing one row per CDR3 protein. The sample has about 920,000 distinct CDR3 sequences, 31% seen once. Germline V gene lookup returns CDR1 SQVTM and CDR2 ANQGSEA. This CDR3 is 13 amino acids long. V was trimmed by 7 bases and J by 0 bases, leaving 10 bases between them. About this clonotype itself: Its antigen is as yet unknown.

The chain carries TRBV29-1 and TRBJ2-1, with TRBD1 as a possible D gene (5 bases). The sequencing used cultured CD8+ T cells from PBMCs, collected from culture after CMV antigen stimulation. This TCR came from a human donor in good health (CMV status not recorded). Some clones in this sample may be carry-over from other donors' samples. This CDR3 is CSADRSSYNEQFF. The DNA of the CDR3 is TGCAGCGCCGACAGAAGCTCCTACAATGAGCAGTTCTTC.